This entry lists 15 T cell receptor beta chains sequenced from one sample in a study of blood T cell repertoires in COVID-19. Sequencing used immunoSEQ multiplex PCR; TCRdb keeps in-frame clones, though not all of them. The repertoire holds about 270,000 clones, with about 85% as singletons. The source material was peripheral blood. The receptor source for this set is a human donor in a cohort sampled during active COVID-19.

Only a few counts were recorded for this clone. The rearrangement uses TRBV27 and TRBJ2-7; TRBD2 aligns across 7 bases. The CDR3 sequence is 13 residues long. Germline V gene lookup returns CDR1 MNHEY and CDR2 SMNVEV (reference sequence). The junction had 9 bases not matched to a gene; V was cut back by 9 bases and J by 4 bases. This chain's CDR3 is CASRASGDYEQYF. In DNA, the CDR3 is TGTGCCAGTCGGGCTAGCGGTGATTACGAGCAGTACTTC.

The genes are TRBV2 and TRBJ1-5, with 11 bases fitting TRBD1. This CDR3 contains 15 residues. From germline, CDR1 is SNHLY and CDR2 FYNNEI. Germline trimming cut 5 bases from V and 2 bases from J; bases unmatched to any gene: 2. The DNA for the CDR3 is TGTGCCAGCAGTAGGGACAGGGGGGGCAATCAGCCCCAGCATTTT. Translation: CASSRDRGGNQPQHF. The full variable domain, with the rest looked up from reference TRBV2 and TRBJ1-5, is EPEVTQTPSHQVTQMGQEVILRCVPISNHLYFYWYRQILGQKVEFLVSFYNNEISEKSEIFDDQFSVERPDGSNFTLKIRSTKLEDSAMYFCASSRDRGGNQPQHFGDGTRLSIL.

The chain couples TRBV6-1 to TRBJ2-7, with TRBD1 as a possible D gene (6 bases). The CDR3 has 12 amino acids. The V end was cut by 10 bases, the J end by 6 bases, with 16 bases between. Germline V gene sequence: CDR1 MNHNS, CDR2 SASEGT. The CDR3 DNA reads as TGTGCCACCAGACAGGACGTACGCGAGCAGTACTTC. Residues: CATRQDVREQYF.

V is TRBV3-1 (or the pseudogene TRBV3-2) and J is TRBJ1-2; no firm D call. CDR3 length equals 13 residues. The germline gives CDR1 LGHDT, CDR2 YNNKEL (reference sequence). The V end was cut by 2 bases, the J end by 6 bases, with 10 bases between. CDR3 DNA: TGTGCCAGCAGCCAACACATATCAGATGGCTACACCTTC. It translates to CASSQHISDGYTF.

V gene TRBV18 combines with J gene TRBJ1-3; D possibly corresponds to TRBD1 (6 bases). The CDR3 runs to 13 residues. V shed 4 bases and J shed 3 bases, with 7 bases lying between them. Germline values: CDR1 KGHSH, CDR2 LQKENI. DNA of the CDR3: TGTGCCAGCTCACACAGGGATGGAAACACCATATATTTT. Translation gives CASSHRDGNTIYF. Supplemented by reference TRBV18 and TRBJ1-3, the full variable domain reads NAGVMQNPRHLVRRRGQEARLRCSPMKGHSHVYWYRQLPEEGLKFMVYLQKENIIDESGMPKERFSAEFPKEGPSILRIQQVVRGDSAAYFCASSHRDGNTIYFGEGSWLTVV.

This chain links TRBV18 with TRBJ2-5; 9 bases align to TRBD2. The CDR3 runs to 14 residues. After removal of 3 bases from V and 1 base from J, the junction contained 0 bases not matched to a gene. In germline, CDR1 is KGHSH, CDR2 LQKENI. In DNA form, the CDR3 reads TGTGCCAGCTCACCGACTAGCGGCCAAGAGACCCAGTACTTC. Translated, it gives CASSPTSGQETQYF. Full variable domain (rest looked up from reference TRBV18 and TRBJ2-5): NAGVMQNPRHLVRRRGQEARLRCSPMKGHSHVYWYRQLPEEGLKFMVYLQKENIIDESGMPKERFSAEFPKEGPSILRIQQVVRGDSAAYFCASSPTSGQETQYFGPGTRLLVL.

The rearrangement joins TRBV18 to TRBJ2-1; 8 positions match TRBD1. The CDR3 spans 14 residues. Germline values: CDR1 KGHSH, CDR2 LQKENI. The ends lost 8 bases at V and 0 bases at J; junction bases unmatched: 3. CDR3 amino acids: CASGQGGSYNEQFF. In DNA form, the CDR3 reads TGTGCCAGCGGACAGGGCGGCTCCTACAATGAGCAGTTCTTC.

In its sample, this clone was seen once. The genes are TRBV2 and TRBJ1-5; TRBD1 is a possible D gene (6 bases). CDR1 is SNHLY, CDR2 FYNNEI, per germline. The CDR3 extends over 16 amino acids. V was cut by 5 bases and J by 2 bases, with 16 bases left in between. The CDR3 nucleotides read TGTGCCAGCAGTCTACAGGGCTTGTTGGGCAATCAGCCCCAGCATTTT. This translates into CASSLQGLLGNQPQHF.

The J gene is TRBJ2-3, the V gene TRBV18; 7 nucleotides line up with TRBD2. In germline, CDR1 is KGHSH, CDR2 LQKENI. Germline trimming cut 3 bases from V and 4 bases from J; bases unmatched to any gene: 7. This CDR3 region has 15 residues. In DNA form, the CDR3 reads TGTGCCAGCTCACCCAGACTAGCCTCCGCAGATACGCAGTATTTT. Translation: CASSPRLASADTQYF.

This clone was seen only once. V is TRBV15 and J is TRBJ1-4, with TRBD1 matching over 11 bases. The CDR3 covers 16 residues. Trimming removed 1 base from V and 6 bases from J; junction bases left unmatched: 4. The germline V gene encodes CDR1 LNHNV and CDR2 YYDKDF (reference sequence). CDR3 nucleotides: TGTGCCACCAGCAGAGCATTGGGACAGGGGGATGAAAAACTGTTTTTT. Amino acid sequence: CATSRALGQGDEKLFF.

Remarks on this clone: Other DNA sequences in this sample translate to the same CDR3. CDR3 region: CATSDFSGDGYTF. The CDR3 bases are TGTGCCACCAGTGATTTTTCAGGGGACGGCTACACCTTC. The chain combines TRBV24-1 with TRBJ1-2; D is perhaps TRBD1 (6 bases). Germline assignment: CDR1 KGHDR and CDR2 SFDVKD. The CDR3 covers 13 residues. Trimming took off 1 base at V and 8 bases at J, with 10 bases between the two ends.

This chain links TRBV4-3 with TRBJ2-1; D remains unclear. V was trimmed by 6 bases and J by 3 bases, leaving 15 bases between them. Germline CDR1 and CDR2: LGHNA and YSLEER. This CDR3 contains 15 residues. The CDR3 region is CASSPVTASYNEQFF. The CDR3 DNA reads TGCGCCAGCAGTCCCGTGACTGCTAGCTACAATGAGCAGTTCTTC.

The chain uses TRBV6-6 and TRBJ1-5; a weak D match, TRBD1 (6 bases). Germline lookup yields CDR1 MNHNY and CDR2 SVGAGI (reference sequence). V was pared by 6 bases and J by 0 bases, with 9 bases between. CDR3 length: 14 amino acids. CDR3 nucleotides: TGTGCCAGCAGCAACAGGGTTAGCAATCAGCCCCAGCATTTT. This encodes CASSNRVSNQPQHF.

This chain links TRBV6-2 or TRBV6-3 with TRBJ2-2, with TRBD1 matching over 9 bases. J gave up 6 bases and V 6 bases, and 5 bases lay outside the gene matches. The CDR3 runs to 14 residues. CDR1 and CDR2 from the germline V gene are MNHEY and SVGEGT. In DNA form, the CDR3 reads TGTGCCAGCAGCCCGACAGGGGGGGCCGGGGAGCTGTTTTTT. Protein: CASSPTGGAGELFF.

The CDR3 DNA sequence: TGTGCCAGCAACCGACTGACGGCAGAGACCCAGTACTTC. The encoded protein is CASNRLTAETQYF. This sequence joins TRBV7-9 and TRBJ2-5; D is uncertain. The CDR3 is 13 amino acids. V lost 7 bases to trimming and J lost 4 bases, with 13 bases between them. Germline V CDR1 and CDR2: SEHNR, FQNEAQ (reference sequence).